The entry that follows covers one TCR beta chain sequence. Here immunoSEQ multiplex PCR was the method, and the copy in TCRdb shows in-frame clones only, minus some. Of 150,000 to 200,000 clones detected, over 85% appear once; the ten largest clones hold over 0.95%. This sample was taken from a study of T cell responses to AZD1222 COVID-19 vaccine. V lost 0 bases to trimming and J lost 8 bases; unmatched junction nucleotides: 8. Germline-derived CDR1 and CDR2 are SGHRS and YFSETQ. The length of the CDR3 is 15 residues. The sequence came from an adult who received the AZD1222 COVID-19 vaccine. The gene calls are TRBV5-1 and TRBJ2-1, with 7 bases matching TRBD1. The material sequenced was peripheral blood, taken 28 days after the second AZD1222 dose. The chain's CDR3 is CASSLESRGLDEQFF. Written as DNA, the CDR3 is TGCGCCAGCAGCTTGGAGAGTAGGGGGCTCGATGAGCAGTTCTTC. Full variable domain (remainder filled in from reference TRBV5-1 and TRBJ2-1): KAGVTQTPRYLIKTRGQQVTLSCSPISGHRSVSWYQQTPGQGLQFLFEYFSETQRNKGNFPGRFSGRQFSNSRSEMNVSTLELGDSALYLCASSLESRGLDEQFFGPGTRLTVL.